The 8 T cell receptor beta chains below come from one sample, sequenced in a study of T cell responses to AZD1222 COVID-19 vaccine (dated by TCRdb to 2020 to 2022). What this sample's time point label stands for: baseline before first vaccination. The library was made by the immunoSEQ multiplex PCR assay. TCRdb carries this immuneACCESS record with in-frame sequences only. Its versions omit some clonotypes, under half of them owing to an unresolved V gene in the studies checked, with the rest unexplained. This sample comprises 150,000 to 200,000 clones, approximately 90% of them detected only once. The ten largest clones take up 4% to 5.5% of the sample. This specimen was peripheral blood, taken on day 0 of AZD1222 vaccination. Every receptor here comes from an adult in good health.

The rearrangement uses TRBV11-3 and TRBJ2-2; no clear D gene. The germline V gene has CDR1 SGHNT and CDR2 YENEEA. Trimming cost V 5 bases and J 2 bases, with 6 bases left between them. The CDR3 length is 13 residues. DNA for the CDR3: TGTGCCAGCAGCCCTCTCAACACCGGGGAGCTGTTTTTT. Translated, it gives CASSPLNTGELFF.

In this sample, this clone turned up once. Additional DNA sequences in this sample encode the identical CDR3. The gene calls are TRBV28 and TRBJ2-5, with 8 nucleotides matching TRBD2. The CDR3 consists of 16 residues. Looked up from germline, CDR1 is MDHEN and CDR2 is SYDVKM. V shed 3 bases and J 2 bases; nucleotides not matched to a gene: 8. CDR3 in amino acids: CASSLLAGGKQETQYF. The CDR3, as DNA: TGTGCCAGCAGTTTGCTAGCGGGTGGCAAACAAGAGACCCAGTACTTC.

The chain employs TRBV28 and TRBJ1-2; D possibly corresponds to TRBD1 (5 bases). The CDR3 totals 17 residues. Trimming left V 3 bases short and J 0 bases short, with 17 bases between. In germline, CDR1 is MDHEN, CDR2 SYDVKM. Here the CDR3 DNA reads TGTGCCAGCAGTTTGGGGGGTGGAGCAGATGCTAACTATGGCTACACCTTC. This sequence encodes CASSLGGGADANYGYTF.

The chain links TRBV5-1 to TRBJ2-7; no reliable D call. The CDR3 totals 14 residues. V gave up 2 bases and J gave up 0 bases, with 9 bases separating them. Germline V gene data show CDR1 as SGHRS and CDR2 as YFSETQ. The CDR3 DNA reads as TGCGCCAGCAGCTTCGCTCTCACCTCCTACGAGCAGTACTTC. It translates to CASSFALTSYEQYF. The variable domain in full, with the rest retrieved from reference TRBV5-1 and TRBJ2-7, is KAGVTQTPRYLIKTRGQQVTLSCSPISGHRSVSWYQQTPGQGLQFLFEYFSETQRNKGNFPGRFSGRQFSNSRSEMNVSTLELGDSALYLCASSFALTSYEQYFGPGTRLTVT.

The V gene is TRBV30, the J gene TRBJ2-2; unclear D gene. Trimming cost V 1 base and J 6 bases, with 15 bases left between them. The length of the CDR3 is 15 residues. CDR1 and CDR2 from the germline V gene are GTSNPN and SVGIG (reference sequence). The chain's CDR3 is CAWSATKGVAGELFF. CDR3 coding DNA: TGTGCCTGGAGTGCCACTAAGGGCGTCGCCGGGGAGCTGTTTTTT.

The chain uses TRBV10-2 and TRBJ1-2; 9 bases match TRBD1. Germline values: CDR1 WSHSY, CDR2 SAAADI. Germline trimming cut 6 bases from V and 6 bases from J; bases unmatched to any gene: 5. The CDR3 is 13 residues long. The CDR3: CASSGQGPDGYTF. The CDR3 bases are TGCGCCAGCAGCGGACAGGGGCCTGATGGCTACACCTTC.

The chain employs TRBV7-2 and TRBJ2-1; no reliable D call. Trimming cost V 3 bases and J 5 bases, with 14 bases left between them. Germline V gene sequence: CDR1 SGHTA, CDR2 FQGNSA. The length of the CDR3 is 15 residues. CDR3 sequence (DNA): TGTGCCAGCAGCTTCGGCCCACTTTGGGACAATGAGCAGTTCTTC. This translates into CASSFGPLWDNEQFF. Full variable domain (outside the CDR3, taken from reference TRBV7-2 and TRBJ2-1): GAGVSQSPSNKVTEKGKDVELRCDPISGHTALYWYRQSLGQGLEFLIYFQGNSAPDKSGLPSDRFSAERTGGSVSTLTIQRTQQEDSAVYLCASSFGPLWDNEQFFGPGTRLTVL.

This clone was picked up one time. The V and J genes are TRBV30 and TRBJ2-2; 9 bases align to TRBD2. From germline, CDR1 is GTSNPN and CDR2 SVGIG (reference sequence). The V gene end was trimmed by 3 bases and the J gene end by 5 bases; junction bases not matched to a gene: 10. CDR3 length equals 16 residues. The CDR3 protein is CAWRSDSGRSTGELFF. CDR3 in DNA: TGTGCCTGGAGGTCGGATAGCGGGAGATCTACCGGGGAGCTGTTTTTT.